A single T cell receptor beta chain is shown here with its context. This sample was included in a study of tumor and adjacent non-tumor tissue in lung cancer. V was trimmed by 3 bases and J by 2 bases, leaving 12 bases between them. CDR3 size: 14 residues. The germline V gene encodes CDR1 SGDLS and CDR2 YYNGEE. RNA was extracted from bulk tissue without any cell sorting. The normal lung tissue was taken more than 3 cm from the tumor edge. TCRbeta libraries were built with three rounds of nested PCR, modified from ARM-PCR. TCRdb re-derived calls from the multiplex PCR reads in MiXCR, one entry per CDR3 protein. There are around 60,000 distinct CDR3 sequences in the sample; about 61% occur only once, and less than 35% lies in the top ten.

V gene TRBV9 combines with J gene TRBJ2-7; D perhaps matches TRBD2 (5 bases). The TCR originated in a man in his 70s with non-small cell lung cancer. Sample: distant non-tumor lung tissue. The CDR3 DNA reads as TGTGCCAGCAGCGGGGCCATCGGGGCCTACGAGCAGTACTTC. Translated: CASSGAIGAYEQYF.